These 29 T cell receptor beta chains were sequenced from one sample in a study of blood T cell repertoires in COVID-19 (dated by TCRdb to the early 2020s). The protocol used for the library was the immunoSEQ multiplex PCR assay. Entries here come from immuneACCESS through TCRdb and include only in-frame sequences with V and J called. Some clones fail to appear in such tables; in the studies checked, an unresolved V gene covers under half of the shortfall, and the cause of the remainder is unknown. This sample holds 200,000 to 300,000 clones; approximately 83% were observed only once. Jointly, the top ten make up around 2% of the sample. Sequences were obtained from peripheral blood. The source of these receptors is a man between 25 and 39 years old who had recovered from COVID-19.

The rearrangement links TRBV7-9 to TRBJ2-5; 7 bases fit TRBD1. Germline trimming cut 11 bases from V and 7 bases from J; bases unmatched to any gene: 10. The CDR3 consists of 12 residues. Germline CDR1 and CDR2: SEHNR and FQNEAQ (reference sequence). Here the CDR3 reads CAGQDGERTQYF. Written as DNA, the CDR3 is TGTGCCGGACAGGATGGAGAACGGACCCAGTACTTC.

The genes are TRBV30 and TRBJ2-1; TRBD1 aligns across 10 bases. J was trimmed by 8 bases and V by 5 bases; bases with no gene match: 6. There are 13 residues in the CDR3. Germline loops: CDR1 GTSNPN, CDR2 SVGIG (reference sequence). The CDR3 region is CAWDPTGGDEQFF. In nucleotides, the CDR3 is TGTGCCTGGGACCCGACAGGGGGCGATGAGCAGTTCTTC.

This chain uses TRBV7-9 with TRBJ1-1; D remains unclear. Looked up from germline, CDR1 is SEHNR and CDR2 is FQNEAQ (reference sequence). The CDR3 loop spans 11 amino acids. Trimming shortened V by 6 bases and J by 6 bases, and 8 bases separated the two germline ends. CDR3 sequence reads: CASRPTPEAFF. In DNA, the CDR3 is TGTGCCAGCAGACCGACACCTGAAGCTTTCTTT.

The J gene is TRBJ1-1, the V gene TRBV5-5; possible D gene TRBD1, 6 bases. The CDR3 has 14 amino acids. The germline CDR1 and CDR2 sequences are SGHKS and YYEKEE (reference sequence). V was trimmed by 1 base and J by 3 bases, leaving 10 bases between them. This CDR3 is CASSLRDTYTEAFF. The CDR3 region has the DNA TGTGCCAGCAGCTTGAGGGACACGTACACTGAAGCTTTCTTT. Drawing the rest from reference TRBV5-5 and TRBJ1-1, the complete variable domain is DAGVTQSPTHLIKTRGQQVTLRCSPISGHKSVSWYQQVLGQGPQFIFQYYEKEERGRGNFPDRFSARQFPNYSSELNVNALLLGDSALYLCASSLRDTYTEAFFGQGTRLTVV.

The chain carries TRBV5-1 and TRBJ1-4, with TRBD1 matching 8 bases. CDR1 is SGHRS and CDR2 is YFSETQ in the germline V gene. This CDR3 contains 14 residues. V lost 2 bases and J lost 5; bases outside the gene matches: 2. This CDR3 reads CASSFRDRNEKLFF. The CDR3 nucleotides read TGCGCCAGCAGCTTCCGGGACAGGAATGAAAAACTGTTTTTT.

The gene calls are TRBV5-1 and TRBJ1-2, with 12 positions matching TRBD1. The CDR3 loop spans 15 amino acids. Germline V lookup: CDR1 SGHRS, CDR2 YFSETQ. V dropped 3 bases and J dropped 4; count of bases not matched to a gene: 4. This CDR3 is CASSSGTGGLYGYTF. The DNA for the CDR3 is TGCGCCAGCAGCTCTGGGACAGGGGGCCTCTATGGCTACACCTTC.

Concerning this clone: Distinct nucleotide sequences in the sample also encode this CDR3. This chain links TRBV9 with TRBJ2-1; D remains ambiguous. CDR1 is SGDLS, CDR2 YYNGEE, per germline. Trimming cost V 0 bases and J 8 bases, with 9 bases left between them. This CDR3 has 13 amino acids. As DNA, the CDR3 is TGTGCCAGCAGCGTAGAGACGGGTTATGAGCAGTTCTTC. This gives the protein CASSVETGYEQFF.

The V call is TRBV11-2, the J call TRBJ2-7; the D gene is possibly TRBD2 (7 bases). The CDR3 has 17 amino acids. The germline V gene encodes CDR1 SGHAT and CDR2 FQNNGV. V lost 2 bases to trimming and J lost 2 bases, with 19 bases between them. The CDR3 sequence: CASSLKSSGGRPYEQYF. The CDR3 DNA is TGTGCCAGCAGCTTAAAAAGTTCCGGGGGGCGACCCTACGAGCAGTACTTC.

The chain has TRBV2 and TRBJ1-2; the D is unclear. Per the germline V gene, CDR1 is SNHLY and CDR2 is FYNNEI. The CDR3 runs 14 residues. Trimming took off 6 bases at V and 0 bases at J, with 11 bases between the two ends. CDR3 DNA: TGTGCCAGCAGCGCCGCGTCAACTAACTATGGCTACACCTTC. This gives the protein CASSAASTNYGYTF.

The chain recombines TRBV21-1 with TRBJ2-4; the table's D call, TRBD2, has no DNA check behind it. TRBV21-1 corresponds to a pseudogene. This CDR3 has 15 residues. The CDR3 region is CAVYGGALAKNIQYF. DNA for the CDR3: TGTGCCGTCTATGGGGGGGCCTTAGCCAAAAACATTCAGTACTTC.

This clone occurred once. V is TRBV5-8 and J is TRBJ2-2; tentatively, D is TRBD1 (6 bases). CDR1 is SGHTS, CDR2 YDEGEE, per germline. The CDR3 loop spans 15 amino acids. Trimming removed 6 bases at V and 4 bases at J, with 16 bases between. CDR3 sequence reads: CASILSGAVTGELFF. The DNA of the CDR3 is TGTGCCAGCATCCTCTCAGGGGCAGTCACCGGGGAGCTGTTTTTT.

The chain is built from TRBV6-5 and TRBJ2-3, with TRBD2 matching over 9 bases. Germline values: CDR1 MNHEY, CDR2 SVGAGI. The CDR3 has 14 residues. Germline trimming cut 6 bases from V and 4 bases from J; bases unmatched to any gene: 5. The CDR3 nucleotides read TGTGCCAGCAGATCGGGACTAGCAGCAGATACGCAGTATTTT. Translated, it gives CASRSGLAADTQYF.

The chain joins TRBV12-3 or TRBV12-4 to TRBJ2-3; D unclear. The CDR3 runs to 11 residues. V lost 6 bases and J 4 bases, leaving 5 bases between the germline ends. CDR3 sequence: CASSRADTQYF. The CDR3 coding sequence is TGTGCCAGCAGCCGGGCAGATACGCAGTATTTT.

The chain has TRBV5-1 and TRBJ2-3; unclear D gene. The germline V gene has CDR1 SGHRS and CDR2 YFSETQ. V was pared by 0 bases and J by 2 bases, with 7 bases between. The CDR3 is 14 amino acids. The DNA of the CDR3 is TGCGCCAGCAGCTTGGAGCACCTCACAGATACGCAGTATTTT. It translates to CASSLEHLTDTQYF.

The chain is built from TRBV27 and TRBJ2-5, with D tentatively TRBD1 (5 bases). CDR3 length: 14 amino acids. Germline V lookup: CDR1 MNHEY, CDR2 SMNVEV (reference sequence). The germline V and J ends were trimmed by 6 bases and 5 bases, with 16 bases remaining between them. CDR3 nucleotides: TGTGCCAGCAGCCCTCGGACACTGGGGGAGACCCAGTACTTC. Encoded protein: CASSPRTLGETQYF.

This sequence joins TRBV10-2 and TRBJ2-5, with TRBD2 matching over 9 bases. The CDR3 consists of 15 residues. Looked up from germline, CDR1 is WSHSY and CDR2 is SAAADI. With 6 bases clipped from V and 2 bases from J, the junction kept 7 bases outside the gene matches. CDR3 DNA: TGCGCCAGCAGAGATAGCGGGGGACCTCAAGAGACCCAGTACTTC. Encoded protein: CASRDSGGPQETQYF.

The V gene is TRBV12-5, the J gene TRBJ2-5; D gene uncertain. The germline gives CDR1 LGHNT, CDR2 FRNRAP. This CDR3 is 16 amino acids long. The V end was cut by 0 bases, the J end by 2 bases, with 13 bases between. The CDR3 sequence: CASGLVREFSQETQYF. CDR3 coding DNA: TGTGCTAGTGGTTTGGTACGCGAGTTTTCTCAAGAGACCCAGTACTTC.

The chain has TRBV7-2 and TRBJ2-5; D remains ambiguous. Germline V gene lookup returns CDR1 SGHTA and CDR2 FQGNSA. Trimming stripped 5 bases from V and 1 base from J, with 8 bases between. The CDR3 is 13 amino acids. The CDR3 DNA reads as TGTGCCAGCAGCCCTAAACGCCAAGAGACCCAGTACTTC. Amino acids: CASSPKRQETQYF.

The chain employs TRBV7-2 and TRBJ2-1; D might be TRBD2 (5 bases). The CDR3 spans 15 residues. V dropped 4 bases and J dropped 0 bases, with 10 bases sitting between them. Germline CDR1 SGHTA, CDR2 FQGNSA. The CDR3 sequence: CASSSDSSSYNEQFF. In nucleotides, the CDR3 is TGTGCCAGCAGCTCGGACTCTAGCTCCTACAATGAGCAGTTCTTC. Using reference TRBV7-2 and TRBJ2-1 for the parts outside the CDR3, the full variable domain is GAGVSQSPSNKVTEKGKDVELRCDPISGHTALYWYRQSLGQGLEFLIYFQGNSAPDKSGLPSDRFSAERTGGSVSTLTIQRTQQEDSAVYLCASSSDSSSYNEQFFGPGTRLTVL.

This clone was observed once. The chain links TRBV4-2 to TRBJ2-2; 10 bases align to TRBD2. This CDR3 has 16 amino acids. The V segment lost 1 base and the J segment 5 bases; nucleotides outside the gene matches: 4. Germline V gives CDR1 LGHNA, CDR2 YNFKEQ. The CDR3 DNA sequence: TGTGCCAGCAGCCAAGTACAGCGGGGGGGGACCGGGGAGCTGTTTTTT. Translated, it gives CASSQVQRGGTGELFF.

The DNA of the CDR3 is TGTGCCAGCAGCTTAACGACAGGGGGTGACCTCTTCTTC. This translates into CASSLTTGGDLFF. The V call is TRBV11-2, the J call TRBJ2-1; the match to TRBD1 covers 9 bases. The CDR3 contains 13 residues. Germline V gives CDR1 SGHAT, CDR2 FQNNGV. The J segment lost 16 bases and the V segment lost 2 bases, leaving 9 bases of the junction unmatched.

The genes are TRBV4-2 and TRBJ1-5; perhaps TRBD1 as D (6 bases). CDR3 size: 15 residues. V was pared by 4 bases and J by 4 bases, with 14 bases between. Germline V CDR1 and CDR2: LGHNA, YNFKEQ. The CDR3 sequence: CASSPHDRTNQPQHF. DNA for the CDR3: TGTGCCAGCAGCCCCCATGACAGGACAAATCAGCCCCAGCATTTT.

V gene TRBV19 combines with J gene TRBJ2-1; weak D call: TRBD2 (5 bases). Between the trimmed V and J ends, which lost 6 bases and 10 bases, there was a span of 16 bases. The CDR3 spans 13 residues. CDR1 is LNHDA and CDR2 is SQIVND in the germline V gene (reference sequence). The CDR3 sequence is CASSIEGRVEQFF. The CDR3 region has the DNA TGTGCCAGTAGCATCGAGGGAAGGGTCGAGCAGTTCTTC.

The count of this clone is one. The CDR3 sequence: CASSLGLAGGGLPELFF. The DNA of the CDR3 is TGTGCCAGCAGCCTGGGACTAGCGGGGGGGGGACTCCCGGAGCTGTTTTTT. The J gene is TRBJ2-2, the V gene TRBV7-8, with 16 bases identical to TRBD2. The germline gives CDR1 SGHVS, CDR2 FQNEAQ. V lost 5 bases and J lost 10; bases outside the gene matches: 10. The CDR3 is 17 amino acids.

V is TRBV27 and J is TRBJ2-5; TRBD1 matches at 8 bases. The CDR3 sequence is 14 residues long. Germline V CDR1 and CDR2: MNHEY, SMNVEV (reference sequence). Trimming cost V 8 bases and J 5 bases; bases outside gene matches: 10. The CDR3 coding sequence is TGTGCCAGCCACGGGTCAGGGGGCAAGGAGACCCAGTACTTC. Its protein is CASHGSGGKETQYF.

The chain has TRBV24-1 and TRBJ1-3, with no clear D. Germline assignment: CDR1 KGHDR and CDR2 SFDVKD. This CDR3 has 15 residues. Between the trimmed V and J ends, which lost 0 bases and 4 bases, there was a span of 9 bases. CDR3 nucleotides: TGTGCCACCAGTGATTTGGCCGGGGAGGGAAACACCATATATTTT. It codes for CATSDLAGEGNTIYF.

This clone has more than one count but fewer than ten. J is TRBJ2-2 and V is TRBV5-8; weak D call: TRBD2 (6 bases). This CDR3 has 14 residues. V lost 3 bases and J lost 7, with 13 bases in between. From germline, CDR1 is SGHTS and CDR2 YDEGEE. As DNA, the CDR3 is TGTGCCAGCAGCTGGGGACTTCTTCTCGGGGAGCTGTTTTTT. Protein: CASSWGLLLGELFF.

The V gene is TRBV6-5, the J gene TRBJ1-2; 7 positions agree with TRBD1. The junction had 3 bases not matched to a gene; V was cut back by 7 bases and J by 1 base. The length of the CDR3 is 13 residues. Germline CDR1 and CDR2: MNHEY and SVGAGI. The CDR3 reads CASTTGVNYGYTF. The CDR3 DNA sequence: TGTGCCAGCACTACAGGGGTTAACTATGGCTACACCTTC.

Written as DNA, the CDR3 is TGTGCCAGCAGTGAAGAGGAAGGAGTTGGCTACGAGCAGTACGTC. Its translation: CASSEEEGVGYEQYV. V gene TRBV6-1 combines with J gene TRBJ2-7; no definite D call. The germline V gene has CDR1 MNHNS and CDR2 SASEGT. This CDR3 spans 15 amino acids. V was pared by 1 base and J by 3 bases, with 13 bases between.